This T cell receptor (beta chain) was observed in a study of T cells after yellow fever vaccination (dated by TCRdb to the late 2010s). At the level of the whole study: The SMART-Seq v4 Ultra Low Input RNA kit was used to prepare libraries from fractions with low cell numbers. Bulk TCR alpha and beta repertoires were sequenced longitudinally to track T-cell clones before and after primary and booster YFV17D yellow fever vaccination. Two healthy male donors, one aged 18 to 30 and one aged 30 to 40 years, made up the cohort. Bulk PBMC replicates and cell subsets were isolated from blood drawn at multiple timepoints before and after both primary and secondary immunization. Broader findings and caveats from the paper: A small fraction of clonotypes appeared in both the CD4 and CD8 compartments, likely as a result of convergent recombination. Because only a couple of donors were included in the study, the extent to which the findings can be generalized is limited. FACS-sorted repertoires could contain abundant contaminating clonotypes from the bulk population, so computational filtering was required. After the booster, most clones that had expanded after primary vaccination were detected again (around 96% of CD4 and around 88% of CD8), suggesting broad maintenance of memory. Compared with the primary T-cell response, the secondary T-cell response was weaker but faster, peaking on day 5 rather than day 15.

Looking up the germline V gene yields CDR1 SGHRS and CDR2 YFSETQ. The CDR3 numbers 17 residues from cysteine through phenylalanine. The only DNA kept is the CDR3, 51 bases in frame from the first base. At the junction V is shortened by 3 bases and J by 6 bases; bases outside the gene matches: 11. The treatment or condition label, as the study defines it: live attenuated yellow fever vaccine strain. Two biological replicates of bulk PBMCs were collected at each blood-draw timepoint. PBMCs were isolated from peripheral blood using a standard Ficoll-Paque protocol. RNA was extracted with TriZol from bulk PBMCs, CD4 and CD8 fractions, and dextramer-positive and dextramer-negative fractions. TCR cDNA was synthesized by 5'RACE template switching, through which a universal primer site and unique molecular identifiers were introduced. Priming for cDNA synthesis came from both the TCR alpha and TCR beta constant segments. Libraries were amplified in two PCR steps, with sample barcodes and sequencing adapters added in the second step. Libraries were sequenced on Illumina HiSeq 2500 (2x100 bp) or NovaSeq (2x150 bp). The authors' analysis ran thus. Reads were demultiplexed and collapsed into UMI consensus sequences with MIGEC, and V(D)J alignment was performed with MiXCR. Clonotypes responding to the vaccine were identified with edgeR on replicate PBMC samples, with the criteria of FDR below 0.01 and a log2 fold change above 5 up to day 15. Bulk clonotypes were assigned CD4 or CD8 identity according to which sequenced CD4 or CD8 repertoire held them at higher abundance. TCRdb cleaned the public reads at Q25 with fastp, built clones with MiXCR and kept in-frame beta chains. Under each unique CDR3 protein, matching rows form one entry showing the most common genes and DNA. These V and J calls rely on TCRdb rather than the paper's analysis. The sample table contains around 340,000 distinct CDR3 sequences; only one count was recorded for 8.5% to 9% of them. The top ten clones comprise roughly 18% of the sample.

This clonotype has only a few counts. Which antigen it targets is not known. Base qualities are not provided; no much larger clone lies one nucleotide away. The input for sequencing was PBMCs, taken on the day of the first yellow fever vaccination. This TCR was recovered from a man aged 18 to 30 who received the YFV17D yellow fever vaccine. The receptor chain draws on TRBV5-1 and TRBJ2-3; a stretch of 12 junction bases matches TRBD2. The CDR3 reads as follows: CASSYAGGLAGPDTQYF. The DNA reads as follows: TGCGCCAGCAGCTACGCGGGAGGACTAGCGGGGCCCGATACGCAGTATTTT.